The present entry profiles one T cell receptor beta chain with its context. Its antigen is unknown. Enrolled patients, whose metastatic non-small-cell lung cancer was chemo-refractory, received focal radiation plus CTLA-4 blockade with ipilimumab. This sample was included in a study of radiotherapy plus CTLA-4 blockade in lung cancer. Study as a whole: Objective responses occurred in 18% of patients; around 30% had disease control. Study results and limitations: Strongest reported response predictors: early blood clone changes and post-radiation interferon-beta. Researchers report tumor-derived TCR clones expanding in blood after radiotherapy plus ipilimumab.

TCRdb's copy holds only in-frame clones and misses some; the assay was immunoSEQ multiplex PCR. The table lists some 73,000 clones, about 78% of them singletons. V dropped 6 bases and J dropped 0 bases, with 8 bases sitting between them. CDR1 is MRHNA and CDR2 is SNTAGT in the germline V gene. This CDR3 contains 13 residues. V is TRBV6-4 and J is TRBJ1-2, with a tentative D call TRBD1 (5 bases). This receptor was obtained from a human donor with non-small cell lung cancer whose response to radiotherapy plus ipilimumab could not be evaluated. Some clones in this sample may be carry-over from other donors' samples. Sequences were derived from peripheral blood, sampled from a patient treated with radiotherapy plus ipilimumab. For the CDR3, the DNA is TGTGCCAGCAGCCCGACAGCTAACTATGGCTACACCTTC. Its protein is CASSPTANYGYTF.